The present TCR beta chain was sequenced within a study of blood T cell repertoires in COVID-19. Study-wide context: In each case, the material was cDNA or gDNA derived from T cells, B-cell-depleted T cells, or PBMCs.

Assignments of participants to cohorts depended upon their own reported clinical history. Recovered status in Cohort 3 required two negative PCRs, clearance, or symptom resolution. In the original workflow: Counts of nucleated cells, estimated from reference gene primer amplification, were obtained. Libraries were prepared by immunoSEQ multiplex PCR; TCRdb keeps only in-frame clonotypes and omits some of them. V and J calls and clone size come straight from that table; D and trimming were deduced from the DNA. In the table there are roughly 300,000 clones, about nine tenths of which are singletons. This CDR3 has 17 residues. V was clipped by 3 bases and J by 1 base, with 16 bases between them. Germline V gene data show CDR1 as KGHDR and CDR2 as SFDVKD.

The chain combines TRBV24-1 with TRBJ2-3, with D perhaps TRBD2 (6 bases). The specimen sequenced was PBMCs or T cells enriched from blood (not recorded which). This TCR derives from a woman in her late teens or twenties who had recovered from COVID-19. DNA for the CDR3: TGTGCCACCAGTGATCCGAAGGTGTCTAGCGGCACAGATACGCAGTATTTT. It yields the protein CATSDPKVSSGTDTQYF.